A selection of T cell receptor beta chains follows, all from one sample in a study of cytomegalovirus exposure and HLA in healthy donors. Produced via immunoSEQ multiplex PCR; TCRdb's table is partial and in-frame only. The table has about 130,000 clones, 70% to 85% seen once. Sequencing was carried out using PBMCs. The source of these receptors is a boy under 10 years old in good health and CMV-seronegative. Each CDR3 is given with its conserved first and last residue. The D gene is left open where the match is weak. Expanded clones are given a class, and other clones once, few, many or no size at all.

cdr3_aa cdr3_nt d_call j_call v_call clone_size
CASRGQMGNQPQHF TGTGCCAGCAGGGGACAGATGGGCAATCAGCCCCAGCATTTT TRBD1 TRBJ1-5 TRBV19 -
CASSDREETEVFF TGCGCCAGCAGTGACAGGGAAGAGACTGAAGTTTTCTTT TRBD1 TRBJ1-1 TRBV6-1 -
CASSPSTGEYSGNTIYF TGTGCCAGCAGTCCGAGTACAGGGGAATACTCTGGAAACACCATATATTTT TRBD1 TRBJ1-3 TRBV27 few
CASSIDQFTDTQYF TGTGCCAGTAGTATAGACCAATTCACAGATACGCAGTATTTT - TRBJ2-3 TRBV19 -
CASSLSSNQPQHF TGCGCCAGCAGTCTCAGTAGCAATCAGCCCCAGCATTTT - TRBJ1-5 TRBV27 -
CASSERGQGPLNEQFF TGCGCCAGCAGTGAGCGGGGACAGGGCCCTCTTAATGAGCAGTTCTTC TRBD1 TRBJ2-1 TRBV10-1 few
CASSFAGHDSYNEQFF TGTGCCAGCAGTTTTGCGGGCCACGACTCCTACAATGAGCAGTTCTTC - TRBJ2-1 TRBV5-4 -
CASSNLSSGANVLTF TGCGCCAGCAGTAATCTTAGCTCTGGGGCCAACGTCCTGACTTTC - TRBJ2-6 TRBV10-1 few
CASSPSGQGIYYGYTF TGTGCCAGTAGCCCCTCGGGACAGGGGATTTACTATGGCTACACCTTC TRBD1 TRBJ1-2 TRBV19 -
CASSLRGEIRYNEQFF TGCGCCAGCAGCTTGCGTGGAGAAATACGGTACAATGAGCAGTTCTTC - TRBJ2-1 TRBV5-1 -
CASSTGTGHAGELFF TGTGCCAGCAGTACCGGGACAGGGCATGCCGGGGAGCTGTTTTTT TRBD1 TRBJ2-2 TRBV6-5 -
CASSYTGTGDTEAFF TGTGCCAGCAGTTACACGGGGACAGGGGACACTGAAGCTTTCTTT TRBD1 TRBJ1-1 TRBV6-6 -
CASSRGLAGGTDTQYF TGTGCCAGCAGCCGGGGACTAGCGGGGGGAACAGATACGCAGTATTTT TRBD2 TRBJ2-3 TRBV7-6 -
CASRRENGELFF TGTGCCAGCAGAAGGGAGAACGGGGAGCTGTTTTTT - TRBJ2-2 TRBV9 -
CASPALASGRLLGRYF TGTGCCAGCCCAGCTTTGGCTAGCGGGAGGTTATTGGGGCGGTATTTT TRBD2 TRBJ2-3 TRBV25-1 once
CASGGGVTDTQYF TGTGCCAGCGGTGGGGGGGTCACAGATACGCAGTATTTT TRBD2 TRBJ2-3 TRBV11-2 -
CASSQATAGASYPYEQYF TGCGCCAGCAGCCAGGCTACTGCAGGGGCCTCTTACCCCTACGAGCAGTACTTC - TRBJ2-7 TRBV4-3 once
CASSDPGTGDNEQFF TGTGCCAGCAGCGACCCCGGGACAGGGGACAATGAGCAGTTCTTC TRBD1 TRBJ2-1 TRBV7-6 -
CAISRQGGANVLTF TGTGCCATCAGTCGACAGGGGGGGGCCAACGTCCTGACTTTC TRBD1 TRBJ2-6 TRBV10-3 -
CASSDSTSGGSEQFF TGTGCCAGCAGTGACTCTACTAGCGGGGGGAGTGAGCAGTTCTTC TRBD2 TRBJ2-1 TRBV6-4 -
CASSYGSGRDTEAFF TGTGCCAGCAGTTACGGTAGCGGCAGGGACACTGAAGCTTTCTTT - TRBJ1-1 TRBV6-5 few
CASSIKGLTYEQYF TGTGCCAGTAGTATCAAGGGGCTTACCTACGAGCAGTACTTC - TRBJ2-7 TRBV19 -
CASSDSALAGAGEQFF TGTGCCAGCAGTGACTCCGCACTAGCGGGAGCGGGTGAGCAGTTCTTC TRBD2 TRBJ2-1 TRBV6-4 -
CATQSNSETQYF TGTGCCACCCAGTCGAATTCAGAGACCCAGTACTTC - TRBJ2-5 TRBV10-3 -
CASSAGQGPYNEQFF TGCGCCAGCAGTGCGGGACAGGGCCCCTACAATGAGCAGTTCTTC TRBD1 TRBJ2-1 TRBV10-1 -
CSVSTGEGVAFF TGCAGCGTTTCCACGGGGGAGGGTGTAGCTTTCTTT - TRBJ1-1 TRBV29-1 few
CASSGGGETQYF TGTGCGTCTAGCGGGGGAGGAGAGACCCAGTACTTC TRBD2 TRBJ2-5 TRBV19 -
CASSDYIVTHSGNTIYF TGTGCCAGCAGTGATTATATAGTAACGCACTCTGGAAACACCATATATTTT - TRBJ1-3 TRBV6-1 once
CASRTEVGGYTF TGTGCCAGCAGGACAGAAGTCGGGGGCTACACCTTC - TRBJ1-2 TRBV2 -
CAWIPGAGQGETGELFF TGTGCCTGGATCCCGGGGGCGGGACAGGGGGAGACCGGGGAGCTGTTTTTT TRBD1 TRBJ2-2 TRBV30 -
CASSLGGQHTDTQYF TGTGCCAGCAGCTTAGGGGGACAGCACACAGATACGCAGTATTTT TRBD1 TRBJ2-3 TRBV11-3 -
CASSPDRRNSPLHF TGTGCCAGCAGCCCGGACAGGCGGAATTCACCCCTCCACTTT TRBD1 TRBJ1-6 TRBV6-1 once
CAWNRDREGETQYF TGTGCCTGGAACCGGGACAGGGAGGGAGAGACCCAGTACTTC TRBD1 TRBJ2-5 TRBV30 -
CASSRGQGEKLFF TGTGCCAGCTCCAGGGGGCAGGGTGAAAAACTGTTTTTT TRBD1 TRBJ1-4 TRBV18 -
CASSMSGTYNEQFF TGTGCCAGCAGTATGAGCGGAACCTACAATGAGCAGTTCTTC - TRBJ2-1 TRBV6-5 -
CASSRTGRDTEAFF TGTGCCAGCTCACGAACAGGGAGGGACACTGAAGCTTTCTTT - TRBJ1-1 TRBV6-1 -